These 17 T cell receptor beta chains originate from one sample sequenced in a study of T-cell reconstitution after alpha-beta-depleted transplantation in children. The TCRbeta library incorporated unique molecular identifiers. TCRdb ran MiXCR on the PCR reads and lists one entry per CDR3 protein. The sample consists of around 700,000 distinct CDR3 sequences, about 12% of them appearing once. The input for sequencing was PBMCs, taken before TCRalphabeta/CD19-depleted stem cell transplant. These receptors came from a girl under 10 years old with congenital amegakaryocytic thrombocytopenia, due to receive a stem cell transplant.

Ten or more counts support this clonotype. V gene TRBV5-1 combines with J gene TRBJ2-1, with a tentative D call TRBD1 (5 bases). This CDR3 has 13 amino acids. V lost 3 bases and J 8 bases, leaving 12 bases between the germline ends. In germline, CDR1 is SGHRS, CDR2 YFSETQ. The CDR3 coding sequence is TGCGCCAGCAGCTCAGGGCCTGGCGATGAGCAGTTCTTC. It encodes CASSSGPGDEQFF.

In its sample, this clonotype was seen many times. In nucleotides, the CDR3 is TGTGCCAGCAGCCTCTTTAGCGGGAGGGCTCAAGATACGCAGTATTTT. Its translation: CASSLFSGRAQDTQYF. The chain combines TRBV7-6 with TRBJ2-3; 11 bases are shared with TRBD2. The CDR3 is made up of 16 amino acids. Trimming removed 5 bases from V and 5 bases from J; junction bases left unmatched: 9. Looked up from germline, CDR1 is SGHVS and CDR2 is FNYEAQ. The whole variable domain, filled in from reference TRBV7-6 and TRBJ2-3, reads GAGVSQSPRYKVTKRGQDVALRCDPISGHVSLYWYRQALGQGPEFLTYFNYEAQQDKSGLPNDRFSAERPEGSISTLTIQRTEQRDSAMYRCASSLFSGRAQDTQYFGPGTRLTVL.

The table lists this clonotype with many counts. CDR3 region: CAISGGPYEQYF. In nucleotides, the CDR3 is TGTGCCATCTCTGGCGGGCCCTACGAGCAGTACTTC. The V call is TRBV10-3, the J call TRBJ2-7, with D tentatively TRBD2 (5 bases). Germline V gene lookup returns CDR1 ENHRY and CDR2 SYGVKD. The CDR3 has 12 amino acids. With 8 bases removed from V and 2 bases from J, the gap between germline ends came to 10 bases.

This clonotype was recorded at least ten times. V gene TRBV7-9 combines with J gene TRBJ2-7; D is possibly TRBD2 (6 bases). Germline assignment: CDR1 SEHNR and CDR2 FQNEAQ (reference sequence). V gave up 4 bases and J gave up 2 bases, with 12 bases separating them. The CDR3 is made up of 14 amino acids. In nucleotides, the CDR3 is TGTGCCAGCAGCTCCTTCCGGGAGACCTACGAGCAGTACTTC. Residues: CASSSFRETYEQYF.

This clonotype turned up a few times. The chain couples TRBV7-2 to TRBJ2-2; D may be TRBD2 (6 bases). Trimming took 5 bases from V and 1 from J, leaving 11 bases between them. The germline V gene has CDR1 SGHTA and CDR2 FQGNSA. The CDR3 has 15 residues. CDR3 sequence reads: CASSRGLLNTGELFF. CDR3 sequence (DNA): TGTGCCAGCAGCCGCGGACTATTGAACACCGGGGAGCTGTTTTTT.

The CDR3 loop is CASSLVGTGESEAFF. Written as DNA, the CDR3 is TGCGCCAGCAGCTTGGTCGGGACAGGGGAATCTGAAGCTTTCTTT. V and J are TRBV5-1 and TRBJ1-1; 10 bases map to TRBD1. The CDR3 contains 15 residues. The V segment lost 0 bases and the J segment 6 bases; nucleotides outside the gene matches: 5. Germline loops: CDR1 SGHRS, CDR2 YFSETQ. The full variable domain, completed using reference TRBV5-1 and TRBJ1-1, is KAGVTQTPRYLIKTRGQQVTLSCSPISGHRSVSWYQQTPGQGLQFLFEYFSETQRNKGNFPGRFSGRQFSNSRSEMNVSTLELGDSALYLCASSLVGTGESEAFFGQGTRLTVV.

The V call is TRBV11-2, the J call TRBJ2-1; D uncertain. The CDR3 runs 17 residues. Trimming shortened V by 5 bases and J by 5 bases, and 22 bases separated the two germline ends. Germline V gene lookup returns CDR1 SGHAT and CDR2 FQNNGV. The CDR3 DNA reads as TGTGCCAGCAGCCTGACCCAGATAGACAAGAAAAACAATGAGCAGTTCTTC. Its translation is CASSLTQIDKKNNEQFF. The variable domain in full, completed from reference TRBV11-2 and TRBJ2-1, reads EAGVAQSPRYKIIEKRQSVAFWCNPISGHATLYWYQQILGQGPKLLIQFQNNGVVDDSQLPKDRFSAERLKGVDSTLKIQPAKLEDSAVYLCASSLTQIDKKNNEQFFGPGTRLTVL.

The chain couples TRBV30 to TRBJ2-2, with D hard to call. Trimming shortened V by 5 bases and J by 4 bases, and 14 bases separated the two germline ends. The CDR3 is made up of 14 amino acids. The V gene's germline CDR1 is GTSNPN and CDR2 SVGIG (reference sequence). CDR3 DNA: TGTGCCTGGTCCGCCTCTTCCGTCACCGGGGAGCTGTTTTTT. Its translation is CAWSASSVTGELFF. Full variable domain (remainder filled in from reference TRBV30 and TRBJ2-2): SQTIHQWPATLVQPVGSPLSLECTVEGTSNPNLYWYRQAAGRGLQLLFYSVGIGQISSEVPQNLSASRPQDRQFILSSKKLLLSDSGFYLCAWSASSVTGELFFGEGSRLTVL.

This clonotype was detected ten times or more. The rearrangement joins TRBV12-3 or TRBV12-4 to TRBJ2-3; possibly TRBD1 or TRBD2 for D (5 bases each). The CDR3 is made up of 15 amino acids. V was pared by 4 bases and J by 0 bases, with 11 bases between. DNA for the CDR3: TGTGCCAGCAGTTGGAACGGGGCTAGCACAGATACGCAGTATTTT. Translated, it gives CASSWNGASTDTQYF.

The chain carries TRBV18 and TRBJ2-7, with 10 bases matching TRBD1. Germline lookup yields CDR1 KGHSH and CDR2 LQKENI. V lost 3 bases and J lost 3; bases outside the gene matches: 5. The CDR3 is 15 residues long. CDR3 protein: CASSPYRDRGYEQYF. The CDR3 DNA follows: TGTGCCAGCTCACCTTACCGGGACAGGGGCTACGAGCAGTACTTC. The full variable domain, rest sourced from reference TRBV18 and TRBJ2-7, is NAGVMQNPRHLVRRRGQEARLRCSPMKGHSHVYWYRQLPEEGLKFMVYLQKENIIDESGMPKERFSAEFPKEGPSILRIQQVVRGDSAAYFCASSPYRDRGYEQYFGPGTRLTVT.

This clonotype was counted at least ten times. J is TRBJ2-7 and V is TRBV20-1, with TRBD2 matching over 12 bases. Looked up from germline, CDR1 is DFQATT and CDR2 is SNEGSKA (reference sequence). This CDR3 region has 14 residues. The junction had 4 bases not matched to a gene; V was cut back by 5 bases and J by 2 bases. CDR3 amino acids: CSALGLAGPYEQYF. Written as DNA, the CDR3 is TGCAGTGCTCTGGGACTAGCGGGCCCCTACGAGCAGTACTTC.

This clonotype was seen more than once but under ten times. J is TRBJ2-3 and V is TRBV12-3 or TRBV12-4; 12 bases are shared with TRBD2. Trimming at V came to 3 bases and at J to 1 base, leaving 8 bases not matched to a gene. This CDR3 region has 18 residues. The CDR3 DNA reads as TGTGCCAGCAGTTTGCGCCGACTAGCGGGAGATGGCACAGATACGCAGTATTTT. Protein: CASSLRRLAGDGTDTQYF.

This clonotype occurred many times. The genes are TRBV11-3 and TRBJ2-7; TRBD2 matches 7 bases. With V trimmed by 5 bases and J by 5 bases, 9 bases remained unmatched. CDR3 length: 14 residues. Germline V lookup: CDR1 SGHNT, CDR2 YENEEA. In DNA, the CDR3 is TGTGCCAGCAGCGCTAGCGGCCTGGGTAACGAGCAGTACTTC. This gives the protein CASSASGLGNEQYF.

This clonotype was observed many times. The chain uses TRBV5-1 and TRBJ1-4, with unresolved D. Germline CDR1 and CDR2: SGHRS and YFSETQ. V was clipped by 0 bases and J by 4 bases, with 10 bases between them. This CDR3 spans 15 amino acids. The CDR3 DNA sequence: TGCGCCAGCAGCTTGGCCTCGGGGAGTAATGAAAAACTGTTTTTT. It is translated as CASSLASGSNEKLFF.

In its sample, this clonotype was seen many times. V is TRBV7-8 and J is TRBJ2-7; 12 nucleotides match TRBD2. Losses at the gene ends were 0 bases for V and 5 bases for J; bases not matched to a gene: 5. The CDR3 contains 16 residues. The germline V gene has CDR1 SGHVS and CDR2 FQNEAQ. The DNA for the CDR3 is TGTGCCAGCAGCTTAGCAAGACTAGCGGGAGTCCACGAGCAGTACTTC. It specifies CASSLARLAGVHEQYF.

In its sample, this clonotype was seen a few times. The rearrangement uses TRBV19 and TRBJ2-4, with D possibly matching TRBD1 (7 bases). In germline, CDR1 is LNHDA, CDR2 SQIVND (reference sequence). There are 15 residues in the CDR3. The V end was cut by 6 bases, the J end by 1 base, with 13 bases between. The CDR3 loop is CASSEPGGAKNIQYF. CDR3 DNA: TGTGCCAGTAGCGAGCCAGGGGGGGCCAAAAACATTCAGTACTTC.

This clonotype was seen a few times. V is TRBV7-7 and J is TRBJ2-5; 10 nucleotides align to TRBD2. Germline trimming cut 1 base from V and 0 bases from J; bases unmatched to any gene: 8. Germline-derived CDR1 and CDR2 are SSHAT and FNYEAQ (reference sequence). The CDR3 has 18 amino acids. This CDR3 reads CASSLVASGSIDQETQYF. The CDR3 DNA reads as TGTGCCAGCAGCTTAGTTGCTAGCGGGAGCATTGACCAAGAGACCCAGTACTTC. The full variable domain, in which reference TRBV7-7 and TRBJ2-5 provide the parts outside the CDR3, is GAGVSQSPRYKVTKRGQDVTLRCDPISSHATLYWYQQALGQGPEFLTYFNYEAQPDKSGLPSDRFSAERPEGSISTLTIQRTEQRDSAMYRCASSLVASGSIDQETQYFGPGTRLLVL.